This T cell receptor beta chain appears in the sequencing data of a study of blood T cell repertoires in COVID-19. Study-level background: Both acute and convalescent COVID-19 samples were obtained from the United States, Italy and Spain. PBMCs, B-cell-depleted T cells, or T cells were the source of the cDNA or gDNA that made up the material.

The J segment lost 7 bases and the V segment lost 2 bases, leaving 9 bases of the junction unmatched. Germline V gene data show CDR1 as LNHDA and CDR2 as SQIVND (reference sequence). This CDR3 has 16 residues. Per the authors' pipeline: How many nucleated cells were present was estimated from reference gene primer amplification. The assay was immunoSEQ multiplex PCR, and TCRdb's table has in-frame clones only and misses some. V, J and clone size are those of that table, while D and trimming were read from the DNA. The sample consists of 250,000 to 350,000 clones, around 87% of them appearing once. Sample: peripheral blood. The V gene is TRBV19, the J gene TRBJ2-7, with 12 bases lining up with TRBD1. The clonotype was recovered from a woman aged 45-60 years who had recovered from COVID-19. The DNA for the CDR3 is TGTGCCAGTAGTATAATCGTGGGACAGGGGGCGCGGGAGCAGTACTTC. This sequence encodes CASSIIVGQGAREQYF. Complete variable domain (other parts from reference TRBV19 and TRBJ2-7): DGGITQSPKYLFRKEGQNVTLSCEQNLNHDAMYWYRQDPGQGLRLIYYSQIVNDFQKGDIAEGYSVSREKKESFPLTVTSAQKNPTAFYLCASSIIVGQGAREQYFGPGTRLTVT.